These 5 T cell receptor beta chains were all obtained from the same sample, sequenced in a study of blood T cell repertoires in COVID-19. TCRdb keeps only in-frame clones here, not all; method: immunoSEQ multiplex PCR. The sample contains some 180,000 clones, 86% of which appear only once. The sample consisted of PBMCs or T cells enriched from blood (not recorded which). The origin of the receptors is a woman in her thirties or forties in a cohort exposed to, infected with or recovered from COVID-19 (not recorded which).

V usage is TRBV5-5 and J usage is TRBJ2-7; the D gene is possibly TRBD2 (5 bases). V was trimmed by 5 bases and J by 2 bases, leaving 17 bases between them. CDR3 length: 15 amino acids. Germline V lookup: CDR1 SGHKS, CDR2 YYEKEE (reference sequence). The CDR3 spells CASRIGFVGTYEQYF. The CDR3 DNA reads as TGTGCCAGCAGGATAGGATTCGTCGGGACCTACGAGCAGTACTTC. The full variable domain, rest sourced from reference TRBV5-5 and TRBJ2-7, is DAGVTQSPTHLIKTRGQQVTLRCSPISGHKSVSWYQQVLGQGPQFIFQYYEKEERGRGNFPDRFSARQFPNYSSELNVNALLLGDSALYLCASRIGFVGTYEQYFGPGTRLTVT.

V is TRBV5-1 and J is TRBJ1-4, with D unresolved. The CDR3 contains 17 residues. Trimming took off 0 bases at V and 2 bases at J, with 14 bases between the two ends. Per germline, CDR1 SGHRS and CDR2 YFSETQ. The CDR3, as DNA: TGCGCCAGCAGCTTGGTTGGAGGGAGGTGGACTAATGAAAAACTGTTTTTT. Residues: CASSLVGGRWTNEKLFF.

The chain joins TRBV5-1 to TRBJ2-3; unclear D gene. Germline V gene sequence: CDR1 SGHRS, CDR2 YFSETQ. Trimming cost V 4 bases and J 0 bases, with 6 bases left between them. This CDR3 region has 13 residues. CDR3 sequence reads: CASSEASTDTQYF. As DNA, the CDR3 is TGCGCCAGCAGCGAAGCTAGCACAGATACGCAGTATTTT.

The genes are TRBV4-2 and TRBJ2-7; D is perhaps TRBD1 (7 bases). Germline V CDR1 and CDR2: LGHNA, YNFKEQ. Trimming took 1 base from V and 3 from J, leaving 13 bases between them. This CDR3 has 15 amino acids. The CDR3 region has the DNA TGTGCCAGCAGCCAAGGGACAGGACTAATCTACGAGCAGTACTTC. This sequence encodes CASSQGTGLIYEQYF.

This rearrangement joins TRBV2 to TRBJ2-2, with D hard to call. Germline V gene sequence: CDR1 SNHLY, CDR2 FYNNEI. Between the trimmed V and J ends, which lost 2 bases and 0 bases, there was a span of 7 bases. This CDR3 is built from 15 residues. CDR3: CASSETEANTGELFF. Written as DNA, the CDR3 is TGTGCCAGCAGTGAAACAGAAGCGAACACCGGGGAGCTGTTTTTT.